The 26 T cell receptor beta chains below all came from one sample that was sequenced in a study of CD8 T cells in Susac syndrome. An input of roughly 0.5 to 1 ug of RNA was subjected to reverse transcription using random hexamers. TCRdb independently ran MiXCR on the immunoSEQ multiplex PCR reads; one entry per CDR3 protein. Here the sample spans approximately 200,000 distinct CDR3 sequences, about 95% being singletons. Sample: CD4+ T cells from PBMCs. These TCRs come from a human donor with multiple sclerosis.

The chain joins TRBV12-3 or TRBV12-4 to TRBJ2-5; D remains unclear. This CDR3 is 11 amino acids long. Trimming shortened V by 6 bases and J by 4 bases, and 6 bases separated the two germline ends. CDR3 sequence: CASRMGETQYF. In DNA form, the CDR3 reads TGTGCCAGCAGAATGGGAGAGACCCAGTACTTC.

The CDR3 protein is CASSPIGEGVYF. In nucleotides, the CDR3 is TGTGCCAGCAGCCCCATCGGGGAAGGCGTGTACTTC. This chain connects TRBV7-9 to TRBJ2-7; maybe TRBD2 (5 bases). The CDR3 is made up of 12 amino acids. V was clipped by 5 bases and J by 12 bases, with 17 bases between them. The V gene's germline CDR1 is SEHNR and CDR2 FQNEAQ (reference sequence).

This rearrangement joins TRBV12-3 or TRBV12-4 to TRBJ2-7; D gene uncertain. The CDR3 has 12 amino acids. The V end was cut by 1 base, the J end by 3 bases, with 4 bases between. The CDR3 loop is CASSLGYYEQYV. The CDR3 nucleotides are TGTGCCAGCAGTTTAGGCTACTACGAGCAGTACGTC.

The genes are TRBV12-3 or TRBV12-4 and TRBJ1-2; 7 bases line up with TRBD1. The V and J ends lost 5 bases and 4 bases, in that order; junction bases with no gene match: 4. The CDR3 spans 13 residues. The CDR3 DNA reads TGTGCCAGCAGTGCACAGGGGTTCTATGGCTACACCTTC. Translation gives CASSAQGFYGYTF.

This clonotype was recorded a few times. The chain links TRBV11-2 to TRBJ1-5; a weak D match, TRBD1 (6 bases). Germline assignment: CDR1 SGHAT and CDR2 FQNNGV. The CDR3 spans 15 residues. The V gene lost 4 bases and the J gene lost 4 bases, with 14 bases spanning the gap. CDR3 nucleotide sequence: TGTGCCAGCAGCTCCGGCGGGACACCTAATCAGCCCCAGCATTTT. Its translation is CASSSGGTPNQPQHF.

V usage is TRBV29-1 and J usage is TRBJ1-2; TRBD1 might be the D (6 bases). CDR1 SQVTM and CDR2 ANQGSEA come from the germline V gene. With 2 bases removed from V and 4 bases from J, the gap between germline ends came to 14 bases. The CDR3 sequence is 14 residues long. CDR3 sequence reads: CSVEKSGTPYGYTF. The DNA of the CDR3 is TGCAGCGTTGAAAAGAGTGGGACACCCTATGGCTACACCTTC.

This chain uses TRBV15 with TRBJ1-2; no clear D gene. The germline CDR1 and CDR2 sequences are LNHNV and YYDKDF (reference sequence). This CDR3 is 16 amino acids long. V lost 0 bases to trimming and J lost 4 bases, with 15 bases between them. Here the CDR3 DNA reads TGTGCCACCAGCAGAGATAGTGGGGTAGCAAGCTATGGCTACACCTTC. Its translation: CATSRDSGVASYGYTF.

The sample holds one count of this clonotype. The CDR3 DNA follows: TGTGCCAGCAGCTTGGAGCTAGCGACGGGGGAGCTGTTTTTT. Translated, it gives CASSLELATGELFF. The chain is built from TRBV5-4 and TRBJ2-2; tentative D call: TRBD2 (6 bases). Per germline, CDR1 SGHNT and CDR2 YYREEE (reference sequence). This CDR3 is 14 amino acids long. Trimming pared 0 bases from V and 8 bases from J, leaving 11 bases between.

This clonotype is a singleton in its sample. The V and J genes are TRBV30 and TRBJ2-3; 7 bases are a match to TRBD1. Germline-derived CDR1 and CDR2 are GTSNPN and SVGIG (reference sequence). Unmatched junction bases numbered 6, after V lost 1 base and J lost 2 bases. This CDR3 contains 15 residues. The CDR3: CAWSATGYYTDTQYF. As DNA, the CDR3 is TGTGCCTGGAGTGCGACAGGGTATTACACAGATACGCAGTATTTT. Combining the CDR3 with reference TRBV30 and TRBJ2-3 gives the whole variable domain SQTIHQWPATLVQPVGSPLSLECTVEGTSNPNLYWYRQAAGRGLQLLFYSVGIGQISSEVPQNLSASRPQDRQFILSSKKLLLSDSGFYLCAWSATGYYTDTQYFGPGTRLTVL.

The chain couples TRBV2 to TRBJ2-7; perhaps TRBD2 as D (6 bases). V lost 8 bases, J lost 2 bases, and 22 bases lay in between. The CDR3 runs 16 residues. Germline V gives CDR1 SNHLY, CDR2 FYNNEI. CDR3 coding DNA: TGTGCCAGCCTAAGGGTGTGGGACGGGAGACCCTACGAGCAGTACTTC. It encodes CASLRVWDGRPYEQYF.

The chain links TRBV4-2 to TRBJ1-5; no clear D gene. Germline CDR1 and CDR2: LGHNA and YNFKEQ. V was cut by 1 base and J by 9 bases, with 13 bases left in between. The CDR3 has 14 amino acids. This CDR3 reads CASSQGAEVPPQHF. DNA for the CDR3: TGTGCCAGCAGCCAAGGGGCCGAAGTTCCGCCCCAGCATTTT.

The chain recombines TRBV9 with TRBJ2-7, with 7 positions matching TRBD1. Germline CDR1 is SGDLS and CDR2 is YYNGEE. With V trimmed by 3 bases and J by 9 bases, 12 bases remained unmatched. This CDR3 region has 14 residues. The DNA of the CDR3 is TGTGCCAGCAGCGCTGGGACAGTCCTCTCCGCGCAGTACTTC. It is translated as CASSAGTVLSAQYF.

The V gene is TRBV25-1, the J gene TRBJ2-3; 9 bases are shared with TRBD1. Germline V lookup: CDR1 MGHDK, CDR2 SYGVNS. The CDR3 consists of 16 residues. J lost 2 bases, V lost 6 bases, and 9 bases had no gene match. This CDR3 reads CASSTNRGLDTDTQYF. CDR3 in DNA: TGTGCCAGCAGCACGAACAGGGGGCTTGACACAGATACGCAGTATTTT.

CDR3 sequence reads: CAISIGLKNTEAFF. The CDR3, as DNA: TGTGCCATCAGCATCGGACTCAAGAACACTGAAGCTTTCTTT. This chain links TRBV10-3 with TRBJ1-1; D gene ambiguous. The germline V and J ends were trimmed by 6 bases and 1 base, with 12 bases remaining between them. This CDR3 region has 14 residues. The germline V gene has CDR1 ENHRY and CDR2 SYGVKD.

The CDR3 nucleotides read TGCAGCGTTGAAAATCCCGGGACGGAGGGCACCGGGGAGCTGTTTTTT. Its protein product is CSVENPGTEGTGELFF. The rearrangement links TRBV29-1 to TRBJ2-2; TRBD2 might be the D (6 bases). This CDR3 is built from 16 residues. The V gene's germline CDR1 is SQVTM and CDR2 ANQGSEA. Trimming removed 2 bases from V and 4 bases from J, with 17 bases in between.

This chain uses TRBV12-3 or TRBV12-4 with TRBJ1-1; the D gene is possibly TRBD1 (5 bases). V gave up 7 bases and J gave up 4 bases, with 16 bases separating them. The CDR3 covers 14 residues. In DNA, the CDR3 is TGTGCCAGCACTCTCGTAAGGGGTAGCACTGAAGCTTTCTTT. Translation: CASTLVRGSTEAFF.

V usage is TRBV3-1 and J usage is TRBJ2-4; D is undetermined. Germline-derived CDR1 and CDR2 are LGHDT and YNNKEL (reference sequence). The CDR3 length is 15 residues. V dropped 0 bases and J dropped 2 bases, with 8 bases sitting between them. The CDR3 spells CASSQDQLTKNIQYF. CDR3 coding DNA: TGTGCCAGCAGCCAAGATCAGTTGACCAAAAACATTCAGTACTTC.

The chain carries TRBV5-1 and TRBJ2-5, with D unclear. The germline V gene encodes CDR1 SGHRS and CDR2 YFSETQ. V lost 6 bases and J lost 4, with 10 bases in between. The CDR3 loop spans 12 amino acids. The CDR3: CASTEGRETQYF. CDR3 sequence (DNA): TGCGCCAGCACTGAAGGTAGAGAGACCCAGTACTTC.

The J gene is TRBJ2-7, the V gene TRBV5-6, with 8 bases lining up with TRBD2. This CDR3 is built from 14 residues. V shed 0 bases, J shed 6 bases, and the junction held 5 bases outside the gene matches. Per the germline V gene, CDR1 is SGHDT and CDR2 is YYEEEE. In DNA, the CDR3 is TGTGCCAGCAGCTTGGCCCCAGCGGGGGCCGAGCAGTACGTC. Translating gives CASSLAPAGAEQYV.

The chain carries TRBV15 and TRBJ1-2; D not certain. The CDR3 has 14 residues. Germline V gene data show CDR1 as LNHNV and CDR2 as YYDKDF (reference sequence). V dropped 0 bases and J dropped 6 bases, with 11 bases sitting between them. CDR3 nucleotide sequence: TGTGCCACCAGCAGAGATAACAGTCGGGATGGCTACACCTTC. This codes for CATSRDNSRDGYTF.

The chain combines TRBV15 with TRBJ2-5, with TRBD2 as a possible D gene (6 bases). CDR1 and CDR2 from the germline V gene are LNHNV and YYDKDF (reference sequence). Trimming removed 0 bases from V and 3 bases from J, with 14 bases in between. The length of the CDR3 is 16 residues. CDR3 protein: CATSREGGLGKETQYF. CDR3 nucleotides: TGTGCCACCAGCAGAGAGGGGGGATTGGGGAAAGAGACCCAGTACTTC. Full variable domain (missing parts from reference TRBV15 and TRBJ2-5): DAMVIQNPRYQVTQFGKPVTLSCSQTLNHNVMYWYQQKSSQAPKLLFHYYDKDFNNEADTPDNFQSRRPNTSFCFLDIRSPGLGDTAMYLCATSREGGLGKETQYFGPGTRLLVL.

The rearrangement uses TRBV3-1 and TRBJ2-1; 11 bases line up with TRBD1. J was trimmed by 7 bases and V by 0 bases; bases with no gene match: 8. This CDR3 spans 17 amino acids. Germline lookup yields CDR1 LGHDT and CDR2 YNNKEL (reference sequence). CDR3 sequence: CASSQDVGQGARNEQFF. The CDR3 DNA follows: TGTGCCAGCAGCCAAGATGTCGGACAGGGGGCAAGAAATGAGCAGTTCTTC.

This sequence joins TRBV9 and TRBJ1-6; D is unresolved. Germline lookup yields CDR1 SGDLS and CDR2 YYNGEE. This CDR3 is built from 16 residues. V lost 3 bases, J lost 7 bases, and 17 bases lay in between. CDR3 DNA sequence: TGTGCCAGCAGCGCCCGCATTGGGTCGGGAAATTCACCCCTCCACTTT. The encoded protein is CASSARIGSGNSPLHF.

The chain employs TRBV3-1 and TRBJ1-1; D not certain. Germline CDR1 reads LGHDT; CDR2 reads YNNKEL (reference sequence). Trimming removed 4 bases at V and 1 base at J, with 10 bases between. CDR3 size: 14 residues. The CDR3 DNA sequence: TGTGCCAGCAGCCGAGGTACCGAGAACACTGAAGCTTTCTTT. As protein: CASSRGTENTEAFF. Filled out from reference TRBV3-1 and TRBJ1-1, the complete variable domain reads DTAVSQTPKYLVTQMGNDKSIKCEQNLGHDTMYWYKQDSKKFLKIMFSYNNKELIINETVPNRFSPKSPDKAHLNLHINSLELGDSAVYFCASSRGTENTEAFFGQGTRLTVV.

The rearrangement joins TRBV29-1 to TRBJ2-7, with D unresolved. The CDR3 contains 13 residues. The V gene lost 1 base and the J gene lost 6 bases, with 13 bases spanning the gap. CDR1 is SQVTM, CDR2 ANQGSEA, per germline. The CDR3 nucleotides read TGCAGCGTTGAAGCCCCGGTCTTCTCCGAGCAGTACGTC. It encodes CSVEAPVFSEQYV.

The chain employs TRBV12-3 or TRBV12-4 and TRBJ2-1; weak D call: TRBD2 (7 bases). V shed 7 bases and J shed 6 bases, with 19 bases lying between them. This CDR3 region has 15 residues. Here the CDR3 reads CASNIQGGQANEQFF. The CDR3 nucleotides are TGTGCCAGCAATATACAGGGAGGGCAGGCCAATGAGCAGTTCTTC.